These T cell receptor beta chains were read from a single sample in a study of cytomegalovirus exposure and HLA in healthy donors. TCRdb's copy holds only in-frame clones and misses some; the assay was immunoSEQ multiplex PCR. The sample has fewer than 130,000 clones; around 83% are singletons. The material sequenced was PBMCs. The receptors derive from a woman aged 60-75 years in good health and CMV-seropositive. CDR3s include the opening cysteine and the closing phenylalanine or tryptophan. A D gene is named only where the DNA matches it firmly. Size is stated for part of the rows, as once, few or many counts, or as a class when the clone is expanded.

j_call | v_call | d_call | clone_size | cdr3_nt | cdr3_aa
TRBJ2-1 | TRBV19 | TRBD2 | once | TGTGCCAGTAGTATAGGGCTAGCGGGAGGGCGTCCAGTAGGCCCCTACAATGAGCAGTTCTTC | CASSIGLAGGRPVGPYNEQFF
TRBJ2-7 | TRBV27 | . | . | TGTGCCAGCAGTCGAGGACTGAGCGCCCTATCCTACGAGCAGTACTTC | CASSRGLSALSYEQYF
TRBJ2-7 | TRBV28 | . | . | TGTGCCAGCAGTCTCCCCCCGAGCGACCACGAGCAGTACTTC | CASSLPPSDHEQYF
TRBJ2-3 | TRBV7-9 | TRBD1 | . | TGTGCCAGCAGCTCTAGGGACAGGGACACAGATACGCAGTATTTT | CASSSRDRDTDTQYF
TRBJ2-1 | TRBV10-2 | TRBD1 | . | TGCGCCAGCAGCACGCAATCCGGGACAGGGGTCGATGAGCAGTTCTTC | CASSTQSGTGVDEQFF
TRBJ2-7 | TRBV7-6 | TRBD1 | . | TGTGCCAGCAGCCCGGGACAGGGGCTGTACGAGCAGTACTTC | CASSPGQGLYEQYF
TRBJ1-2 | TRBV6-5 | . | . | TGTGCCAGCAGTTACAGGGACATTAACTATGGCTACACCTTC | CASSYRDINYGYTF
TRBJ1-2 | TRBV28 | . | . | TGTGCCAGCAGTTTATGGTCAGATGAGGCTGGGGGCTACACCTTC | CASSLWSDEAGGYTF
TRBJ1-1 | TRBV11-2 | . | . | TGTGCCAGCAGCTCTTGGGGGGGCCTCACTGAAGCTTTCTTT | CASSSWGGLTEAFF
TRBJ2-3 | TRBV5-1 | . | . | TGCGCCAGCAGCTTGGCCGGAGCAGGGGGCACAGATACGCAGTATTTT | CASSLAGAGGTDTQYF
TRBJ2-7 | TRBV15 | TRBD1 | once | TGTGCCACCAGCAGAGAAGCCCCGGGACAGTACTACGAGCAGTACTTC | CATSREAPGQYYEQYF
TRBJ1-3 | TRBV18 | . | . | TGTGCCAGCTCACCAGGCACTGGAAACACCATATATTTT | CASSPGTGNTIYF
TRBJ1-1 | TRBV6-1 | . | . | TGTGCCAGCGAAGTAAGCTCGCGGGGGAACACTGAAGCTTTCTTT | CASEVSSRGNTEAFF
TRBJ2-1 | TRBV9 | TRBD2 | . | TGTGCCAGCAGCGTAGCCGGAGCGGGAGCCATCTACAATGAGCAGTTCTTC | CASSVAGAGAIYNEQFF
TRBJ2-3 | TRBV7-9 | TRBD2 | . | TGTGCCAGCAGCTTAGGTCTCTTAGCGGGAGGCCGGGATACGCAGTATTTT | CASSLGLLAGGRDTQYF
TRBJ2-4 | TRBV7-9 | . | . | TGTGCCAGCAGCTTGGTCCAGGGTGTGGACATTCAGTACTTC | CASSLVQGVDIQYF
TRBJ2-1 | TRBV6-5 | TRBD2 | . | TGTGCCAGCGGCAGAACTAGCGGGAGGGCCAATGAGCAGTTCTTC | CASGRTSGRANEQFF
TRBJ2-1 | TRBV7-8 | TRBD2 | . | TGTGCCAGCAGCACGGGACTAGCGGTCTACAATGAGCAGTTCTTC | CASSTGLAVYNEQFF
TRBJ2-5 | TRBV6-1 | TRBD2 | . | TGTGCCAGCAGTGAAGCGCTGAGCGGGAGGGAGACCCAGTACTTC | CASSEALSGRETQYF
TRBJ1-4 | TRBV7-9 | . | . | TGTTCCAGCAGCTCACAGGGTGCGGACGAAAAACTGTTTTTT | CSSSSQGADEKLFF
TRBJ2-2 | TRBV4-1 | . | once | TGCGCCAGCAGCCAAGTGGGACAAGGGGAGCTGTTTTTT | CASSQVGQGELFF
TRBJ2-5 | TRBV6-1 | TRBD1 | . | TGTGCCAGCAGTGGCTCCCGGACAGGGCTGCCTTCCCAAGAGACCCAGTACTTC | CASSGSRTGLPSQETQYF
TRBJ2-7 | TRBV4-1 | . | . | TGCGCCAGCAGCCAATCCAGCGGAGCTACCTACGAGCAGTACTTC | CASSQSSGATYEQYF
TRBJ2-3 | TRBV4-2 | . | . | TGTGCCAGCAGCCACCGGGACTGGGAAACAGATACGCAGTATTTT | CASSHRDWETDTQYF
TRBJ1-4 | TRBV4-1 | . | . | TGCGCCAGCAGCCATCCCAGGGAGGCAGGGTTAATTACTAATGAAAAACTGTTTTTT | CASSHPREAGLITNEKLFF
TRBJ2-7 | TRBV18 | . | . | TGTGCCAGCTCACCAATTGGCAGAGGCGAGCAGTACTTC | CASSPIGRGEQYF
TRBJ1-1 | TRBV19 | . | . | TGTGCCAGTAGTACCGTAACCGGGGGGGCCACTGAAGCTTTCTTT | CASSTVTGGATEAFF
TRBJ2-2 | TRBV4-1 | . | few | TGCGCCAGCAGCCAAGATACAGGGAGGGACACCGGGGAGCTGTTTTTT | CASSQDTGRDTGELFF
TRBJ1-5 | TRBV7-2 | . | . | TGTGCCAGCAGCCAGGGGCAGTTGAATCAGCCCCAGCATTTT | CASSQGQLNQPQHF
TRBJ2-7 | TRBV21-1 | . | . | TGTGCCAGCAGCAAGTACACCGGGACAGGTAAACCCCCGACCTCCTACGAGCAGTACTTC | CASSKYTGTGKPPTSYEQYF
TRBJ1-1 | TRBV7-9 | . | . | TGTTCCAGCAGCTTACCGGTCATGAACACTGAAGCTTTCTTT | CSSSLPVMNTEAFF
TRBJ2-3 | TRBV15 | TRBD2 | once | TGTGCCACCAGACGACTAGCGGGCACAGATACGCAGTATTTT | CATRRLAGTDTQYF
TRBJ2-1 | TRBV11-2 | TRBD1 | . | TGTGCCAGCAGCTTCGGGACAGGGTACAATGAGCAGTTCTTC | CASSFGTGYNEQFF
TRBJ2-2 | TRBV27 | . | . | TGTGCCAGCAGTCCAGGACTCCCCGGGGAGCTGTTTTTT | CASSPGLPGELFF
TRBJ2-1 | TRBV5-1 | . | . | TGCGCCAGCAGCTTCAACAGGGCGGAAGTCAATGAGCAGTTCTTC | CASSFNRAEVNEQFF
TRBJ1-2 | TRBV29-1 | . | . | TGCAGCGTCCCCAGCGGCGGGGCATCGCGGGGCTACACCTTC | CSVPSGGASRGYTF
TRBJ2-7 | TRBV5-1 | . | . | TGCGCCAGCAGCTACGCCGGGACACGTTCCTACGAGCAGTACTTC | CASSYAGTRSYEQYF
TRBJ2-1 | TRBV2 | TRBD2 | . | TGTGCCAGCAGAGGACTAGCGGGAGGGCCCGGCGATGAGCAGTTCTTC | CASRGLAGGPGDEQFF
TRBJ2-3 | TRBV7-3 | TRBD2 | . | TGTGCCAGCAGCTTATATGGCGGGAGACCCGCAGATACGCAGTATTTT | CASSLYGGRPADTQYF
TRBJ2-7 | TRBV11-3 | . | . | TGTGCCAGCAGCTACGCCTTGGATCGCAGGGACGAGCAGTACTTC | CASSYALDRRDEQYF
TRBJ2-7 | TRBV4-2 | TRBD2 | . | TGTGCCAGCAGCGATCGACTAGCGGGGGGGCCCTACGAGCAGTACTTC | CASSDRLAGGPYEQYF
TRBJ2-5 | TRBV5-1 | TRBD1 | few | TGCGCCAGCAGCGTAACAGGGGGCCGGATCGGGGAGACCCAGTACTTC | CASSVTGGRIGETQYF
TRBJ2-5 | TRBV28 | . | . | TGTGCCAGCAGCGTGGTAGGGGGAGAGACCCAGTACTTC | CASSVVGGETQYF
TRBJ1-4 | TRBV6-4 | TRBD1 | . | TGTGCCAGCAGTGACGACTCCAGGACAGGGGGGCCTAATGAAAAACTGTTTTTT | CASSDDSRTGGPNEKLFF
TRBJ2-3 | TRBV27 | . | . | TGTGCCAGCAGTGTGGGAGGATCAGATACGCAGTATTTT | CASSVGGSDTQYF
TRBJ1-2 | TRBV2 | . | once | TGTGCCAGCAGTCGACAGTCGTATGCCGGCAACTATGGCTACACCTTC | CASSRQSYAGNYGYTF
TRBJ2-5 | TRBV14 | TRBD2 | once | TGTGCCAGCAGCCAAGTTCAGGGAGGGATTTCCCTAGAGACCCAGTACTTC | CASSQVQGGISLETQYF
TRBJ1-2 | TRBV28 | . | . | TGTGCCAGCAGCCAACAGGCCTACGAGAACTATGGCTACACCTTC | CASSQQAYENYGYTF
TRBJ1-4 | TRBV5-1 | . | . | TGCGCCAGCAGCCCTGCCACCTCGGGGGAAAAACTGTTTTTT | CASSPATSGEKLFF